The source of this T cell receptor (beta chain) is a study of blood T cell repertoires in COVID-19. Study information: Sites across the United States, Italy and Spain contributed samples from acute and convalescent COVID-19. Nucleic acid was either cDNA or gDNA, and it came from T cells, B-cell-depleted T cells, or PBMCs.

In the original processing: The assay estimated nucleated cells by amplifying reference gene primers. Only in-frame clones appear in the TCRdb table, and some are missing; sequencing was by immunoSEQ multiplex PCR. Clone size and V and J calls were adopted from that table, with D and trimming inferred from the DNA. Of about 200,000 clones listed, roughly 85% are singletons. After removal of 5 bases from V and 5 bases from J, the junction contained 5 bases not matched to a gene. From germline, CDR1 is SEHNR and CDR2 FQNEAQ (reference sequence). CDR3 length equals 14 residues. This TCR derives from a man aged 30-40 years who had recovered from COVID-19. The sequencing sample was made of peripheral blood. This chain connects TRBV7-9 to TRBJ2-2; the match to TRBD1 covers 7 bases. Here the CDR3 DNA reads TGTGCCAGCAGCGGGACAGCCGGTACCGGGGAGCTGTTTTTT. It encodes CASSGTAGTGELFF.